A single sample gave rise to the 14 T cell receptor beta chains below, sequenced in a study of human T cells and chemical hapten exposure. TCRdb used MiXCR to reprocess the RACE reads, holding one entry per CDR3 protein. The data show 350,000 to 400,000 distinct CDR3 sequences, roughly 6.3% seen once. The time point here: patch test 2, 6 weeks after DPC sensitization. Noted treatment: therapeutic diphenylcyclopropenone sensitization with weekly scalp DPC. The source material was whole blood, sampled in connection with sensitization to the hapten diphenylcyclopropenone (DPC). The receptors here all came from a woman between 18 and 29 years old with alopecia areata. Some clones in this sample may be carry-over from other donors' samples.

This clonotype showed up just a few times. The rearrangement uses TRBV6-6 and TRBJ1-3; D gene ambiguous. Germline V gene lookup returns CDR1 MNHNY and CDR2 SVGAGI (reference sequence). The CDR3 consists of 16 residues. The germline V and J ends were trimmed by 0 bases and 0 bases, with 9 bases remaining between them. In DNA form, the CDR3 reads TGTGCCAGCAGTTACTCGATTGGCTCCTCTGGAAACACCATATATTTT. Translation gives CASSYSIGSSGNTIYF.

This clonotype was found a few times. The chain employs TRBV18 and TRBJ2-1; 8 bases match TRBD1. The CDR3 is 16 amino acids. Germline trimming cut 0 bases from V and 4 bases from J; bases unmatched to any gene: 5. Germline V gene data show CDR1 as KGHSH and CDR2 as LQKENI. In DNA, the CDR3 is TGTGCCAGCTCACCACCCAGCAGGGGGCATTACAATGAGCAGTTCTTC. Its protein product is CASSPPSRGHYNEQFF.

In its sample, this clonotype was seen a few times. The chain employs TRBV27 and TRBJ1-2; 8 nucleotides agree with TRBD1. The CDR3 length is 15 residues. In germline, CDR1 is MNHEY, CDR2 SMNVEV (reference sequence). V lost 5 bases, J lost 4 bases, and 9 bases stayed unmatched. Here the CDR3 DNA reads TGTGCCAGCAGTCCGCGGGACAGGCGGACCTATGGCTACACCTTC. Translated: CASSPRDRRTYGYTF.

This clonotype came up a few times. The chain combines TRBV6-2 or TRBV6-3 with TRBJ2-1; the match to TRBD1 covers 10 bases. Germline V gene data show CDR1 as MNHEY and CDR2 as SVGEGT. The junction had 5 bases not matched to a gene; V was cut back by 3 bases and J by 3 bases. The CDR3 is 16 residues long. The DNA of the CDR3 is TGTGCCAGCAGTTATTTCCGGGACAGGGGCTACAATGAGCAGTTCTTC. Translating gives CASSYFRDRGYNEQFF.

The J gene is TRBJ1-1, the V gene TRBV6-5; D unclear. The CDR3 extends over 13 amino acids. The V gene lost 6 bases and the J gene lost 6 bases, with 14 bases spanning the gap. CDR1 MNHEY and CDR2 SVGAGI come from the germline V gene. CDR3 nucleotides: TGTGCCAGCAGCCCCCATCGGGTAGCTGAAGCTTTCTTT. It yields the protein CASSPHRVAEAFF.

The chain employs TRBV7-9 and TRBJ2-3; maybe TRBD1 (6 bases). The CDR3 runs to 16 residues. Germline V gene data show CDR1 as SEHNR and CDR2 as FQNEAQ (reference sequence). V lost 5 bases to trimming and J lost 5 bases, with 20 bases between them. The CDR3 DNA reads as TGTGCCAGCAGCCCCGGGACACTTGAGTTTCAAGATACGCAGTATTTT. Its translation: CASSPGTLEFQDTQYF.

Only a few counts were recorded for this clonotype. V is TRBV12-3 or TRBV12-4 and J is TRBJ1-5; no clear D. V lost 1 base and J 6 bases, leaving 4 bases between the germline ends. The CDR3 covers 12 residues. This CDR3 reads CASSLERQPQHF. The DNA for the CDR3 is TGTGCCAGCAGTTTAGAACGTCAGCCCCAGCATTTT.

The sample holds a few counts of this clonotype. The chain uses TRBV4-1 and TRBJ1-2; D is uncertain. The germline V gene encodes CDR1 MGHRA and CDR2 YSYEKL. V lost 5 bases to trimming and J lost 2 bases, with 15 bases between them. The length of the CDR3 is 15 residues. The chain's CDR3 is CASSYTEALNYGYTF. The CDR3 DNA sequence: TGCGCCAGCAGCTATACGGAGGCTTTAAACTATGGCTACACCTTC.

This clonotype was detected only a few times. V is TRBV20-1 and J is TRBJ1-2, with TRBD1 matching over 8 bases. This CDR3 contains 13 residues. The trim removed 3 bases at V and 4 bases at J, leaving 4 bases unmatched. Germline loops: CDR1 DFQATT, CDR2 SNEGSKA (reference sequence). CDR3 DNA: TGCAGTGCTAGTCCCGGGACAGGCTATGGCTACACCTTC. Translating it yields CSASPGTGYGYTF.

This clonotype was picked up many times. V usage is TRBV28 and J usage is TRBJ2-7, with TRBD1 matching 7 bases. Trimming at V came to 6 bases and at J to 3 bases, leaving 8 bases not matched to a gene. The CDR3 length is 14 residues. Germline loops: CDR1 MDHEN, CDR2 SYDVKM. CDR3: CASSRSDRDYEQYF. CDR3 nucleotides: TGTGCCAGCAGCCGTTCAGACAGGGACTACGAGCAGTACTTC.

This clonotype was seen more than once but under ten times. CDR3 region: CASSVGSWEQYF. The CDR3, as DNA: TGTGCCAGCAGTGTGGGCAGCTGGGAGCAGTACTTC. J is TRBJ2-7 and V is TRBV6-1, with D unclear. CDR1 is MNHNS, CDR2 SASEGT, per germline. This CDR3 has 12 amino acids. The V end lost 4 bases, the J end lost 7 bases, and 11 bases lay between the germline ends.

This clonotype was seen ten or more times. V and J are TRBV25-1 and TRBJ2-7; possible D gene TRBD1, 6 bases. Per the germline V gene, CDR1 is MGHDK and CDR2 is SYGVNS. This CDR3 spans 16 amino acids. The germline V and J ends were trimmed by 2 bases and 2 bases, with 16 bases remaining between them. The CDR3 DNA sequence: TGTGCCAGCAGTGAAACCTGGGGGAACAGGGCCTACGAGCAGTACTTC. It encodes CASSETWGNRAYEQYF.

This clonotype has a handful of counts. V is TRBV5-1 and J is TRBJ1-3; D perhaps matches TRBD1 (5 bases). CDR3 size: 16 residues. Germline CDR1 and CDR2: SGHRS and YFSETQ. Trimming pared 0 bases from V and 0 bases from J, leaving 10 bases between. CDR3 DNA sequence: TGCGCCAGCAGCTTGGGACAGCCACACTCTGGAAACACCATATATTTT. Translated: CASSLGQPHSGNTIYF.

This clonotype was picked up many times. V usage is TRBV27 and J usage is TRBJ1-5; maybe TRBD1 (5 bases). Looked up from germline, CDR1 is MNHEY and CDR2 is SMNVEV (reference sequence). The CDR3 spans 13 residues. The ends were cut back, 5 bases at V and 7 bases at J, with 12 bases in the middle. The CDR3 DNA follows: TGTGCCAGCAGTCCCGAGGGACGCCAGCCCCAGCATTTT. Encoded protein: CASSPEGRQPQHF.